This TCR beta chain was identified during a study of Tregs in tolerant kidney transplant recipients. The overall study: Mixed chimerism was transient after nonmyeloablative marrow transplants from related graft donors.

A word on this clone: Read coverage stops 3 residues before the CDR3 terminus; the germline J gene supplies the remainder.

Generated by immunoSEQ multiplex PCR, the TCRdb table keeps only in-frame clones and is missing some. This sample's table has 25,000 to 35,000 clones. With 3 bases removed from V and 1 base from J, the gap between germline ends came to 12 bases. This CDR3 is built from 15 residues. CDR1 is MNHEY and CDR2 is SVGEGT in the germline V gene. Thawed PBMCs were FACS-sorted into unstimulated CD4+CD25+CD127- regulatory T cells, CD4+CD25- non-regulatory cells, CD4 and CD8 cells. V and J are TRBV6-2 or TRBV6-3 and TRBJ1-1, with unresolved D. This TCR was sampled from a human donor who received a combined kidney and bone marrow transplant. The specimen comprised CD8+ T cells from blood, sampled before the transplant. CDR3 loop: CASSYGLAENTEAFF. The part of the CDR3 DNA that was read is TGTGCCAGCAGTTATGGTCTTGCGGAGAACACTGAA.